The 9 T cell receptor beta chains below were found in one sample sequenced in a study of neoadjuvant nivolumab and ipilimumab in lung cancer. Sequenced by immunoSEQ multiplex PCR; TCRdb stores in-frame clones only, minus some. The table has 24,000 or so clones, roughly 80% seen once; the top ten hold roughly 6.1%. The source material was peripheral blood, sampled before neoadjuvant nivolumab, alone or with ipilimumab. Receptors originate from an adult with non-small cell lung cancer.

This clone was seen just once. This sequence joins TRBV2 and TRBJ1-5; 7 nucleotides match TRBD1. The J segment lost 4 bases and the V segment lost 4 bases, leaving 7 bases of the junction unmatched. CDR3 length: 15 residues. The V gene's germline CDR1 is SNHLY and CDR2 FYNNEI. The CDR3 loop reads CASSANRGGNQPQHF. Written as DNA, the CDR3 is TGTGCCAGCAGTGCTAACAGGGGAGGGAATCAGCCCCAGCATTTT. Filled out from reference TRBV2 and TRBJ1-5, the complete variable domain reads EPEVTQTPSHQVTQMGQEVILRCVPISNHLYFYWYRQILGQKVEFLVSFYNNEISEKSEIFDDQFSVERPDGSNFTLKIRSTKLEDSAMYFCASSANRGGNQPQHFGDGTRLSIL.

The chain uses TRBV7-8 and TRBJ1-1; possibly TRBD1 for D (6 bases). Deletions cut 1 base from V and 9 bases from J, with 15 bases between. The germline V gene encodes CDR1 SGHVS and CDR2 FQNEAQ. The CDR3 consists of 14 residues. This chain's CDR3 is CASSLVRGQGQAFF. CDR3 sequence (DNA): TGTGCCAGCAGCTTAGTCCGGGGGCAGGGCCAAGCTTTCTTT.

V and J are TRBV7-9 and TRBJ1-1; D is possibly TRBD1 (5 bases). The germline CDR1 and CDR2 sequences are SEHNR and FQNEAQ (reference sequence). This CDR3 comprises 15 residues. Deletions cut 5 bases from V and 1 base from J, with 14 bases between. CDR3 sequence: CASSPRRGENTEAFF. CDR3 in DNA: TGTGCCAGCAGCCCTCGGAGGGGAGAGAACACTGAAGCTTTCTTT.

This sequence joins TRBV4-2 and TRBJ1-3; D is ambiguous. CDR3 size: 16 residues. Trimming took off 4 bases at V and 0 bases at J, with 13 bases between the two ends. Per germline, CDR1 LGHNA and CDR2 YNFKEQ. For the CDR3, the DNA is TGTGCCAGCAGCCGCGGCGACGGGAGCTCTGGAAACACCATATATTTT. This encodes CASSRGDGSSGNTIYF.

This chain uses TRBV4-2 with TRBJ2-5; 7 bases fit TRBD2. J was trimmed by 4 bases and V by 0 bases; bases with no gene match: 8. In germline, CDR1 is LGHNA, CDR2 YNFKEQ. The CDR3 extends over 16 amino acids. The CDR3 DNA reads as TGTGCCAGCAGCCAAGATCTACGGCGGGGGTTAGAGACCCAGTACTTC. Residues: CASSQDLRRGLETQYF.

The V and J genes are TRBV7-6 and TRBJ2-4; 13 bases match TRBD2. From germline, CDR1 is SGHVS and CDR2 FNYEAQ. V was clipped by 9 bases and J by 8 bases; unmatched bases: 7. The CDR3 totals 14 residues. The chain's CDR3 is CASTSGGAMDIQYF. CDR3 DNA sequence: TGTGCCAGTACTAGCGGGGGGGCTATGGACATTCAGTACTTC.

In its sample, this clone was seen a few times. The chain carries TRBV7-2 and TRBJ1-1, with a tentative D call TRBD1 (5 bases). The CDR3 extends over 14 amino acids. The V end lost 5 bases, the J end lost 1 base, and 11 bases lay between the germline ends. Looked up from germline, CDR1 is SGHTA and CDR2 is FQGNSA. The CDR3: CASSLQGENTEAFF. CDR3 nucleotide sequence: TGTGCCAGCAGCCTCCAGGGCGAGAACACTGAAGCTTTCTTT.

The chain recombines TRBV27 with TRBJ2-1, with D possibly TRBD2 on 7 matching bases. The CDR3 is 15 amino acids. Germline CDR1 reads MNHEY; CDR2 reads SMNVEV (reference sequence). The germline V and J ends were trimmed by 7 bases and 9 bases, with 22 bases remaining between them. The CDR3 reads CASTEMGGASGEQFF. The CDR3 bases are TGTGCCAGCACCGAGATGGGGGGGGCCTCGGGTGAGCAGTTCTTC.

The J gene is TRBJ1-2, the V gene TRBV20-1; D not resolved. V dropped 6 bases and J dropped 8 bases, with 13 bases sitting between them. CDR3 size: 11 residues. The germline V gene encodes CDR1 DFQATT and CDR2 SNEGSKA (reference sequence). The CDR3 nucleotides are TGCAGTGCGCTAGGGATACCCGGCTACACCTTC. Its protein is CSALGIPGYTF.